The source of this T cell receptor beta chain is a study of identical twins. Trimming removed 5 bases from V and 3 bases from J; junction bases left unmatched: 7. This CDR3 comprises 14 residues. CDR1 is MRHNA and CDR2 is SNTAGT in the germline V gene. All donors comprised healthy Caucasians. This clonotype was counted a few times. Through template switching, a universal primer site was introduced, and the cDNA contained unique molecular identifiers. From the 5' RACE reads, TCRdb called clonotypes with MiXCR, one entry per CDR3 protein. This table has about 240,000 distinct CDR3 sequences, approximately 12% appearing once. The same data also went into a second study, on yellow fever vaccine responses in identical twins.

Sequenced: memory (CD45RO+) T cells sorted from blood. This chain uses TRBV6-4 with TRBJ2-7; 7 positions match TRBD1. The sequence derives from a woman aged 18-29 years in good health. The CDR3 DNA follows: TGTGCCAGCAGTCCCAGAGCAGGGGGCTACGAGCAGTACTTC. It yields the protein CASSPRAGGYEQYF.